These T cell receptor beta chains were read from a single sample in a study of cytomegalovirus exposure and HLA in healthy donors. Produced via immunoSEQ multiplex PCR; TCRdb's table is partial and in-frame only. This repertoire shows around 130,000 clones, 75% to 90% found once; its top ten account for less than 7%. Sequenced input: PBMCs. These receptors all stem from a woman between 25 and 40 years old in good health and CMV-seropositive. Both conserved end residues are trimmed from each CDR3. The listing skips clone size in some rows; elsewhere it reads once, few, many or a size class.

ASSDSFNTEAF	TRBV5-6	.	TRBJ1-1
ASSFPTGMNTEAF	TRBV19	once	TRBJ1-1
ASRPGTANTEAF	TRBV28	.	TRBJ1-1
ASSFHYSYNEQF	TRBV28	.	TRBJ2-1
ASSEQGASYEQY	TRBV2	.	.
ASSQGWGTEAF	TRBV11-2	.	TRBJ1-1
ASSLAVYPGTGYPGANVLT	TRBV5-1	.	TRBJ2-6
ASSGYGGQGGETQY	TRBV5-1	.	TRBJ2-5
ASSQVRTARRGPLNTEAF	TRBV4-1	.	TRBJ1-1
ASSLWGQFYEQY	TRBV5-6	once	TRBJ2-7
ASRLQDGNTIY	TRBV7-2	.	TRBJ1-3
SVERASHRGIGTEAF	TRBV29-1	.	TRBJ1-1
ASSFRVDRETEAF	TRBV5-1	.	TRBJ1-1
ASKQVLDGYT	TRBV28	.	TRBJ1-2
ASVVVGGATQY	TRBV6-1	.	TRBJ2-3
ASSLNEQGSGGYT	TRBV18	.	TRBJ1-2
ASSQVERATNQPQH	TRBV4-1	.	TRBJ1-5
ATSRDSSEYEQY	TRBV2	.	TRBJ2-7
ASSIGTDYYGYT	TRBV19	.	TRBJ1-2
ASSFGQGTDTQY	TRBV5-1	.	TRBJ2-3
ASRSYSSGNTIY	TRBV2	.	TRBJ1-3